The text below deals with one T cell receptor (beta chain). The data are from a study of blood T cell repertoires in COVID-19. Study at large: T cells, B-cell-depleted T cells, or PBMCs provided the cDNA or gDNA that served as material.

This CDR3 has 17 amino acids. CDR1 SGDLS and CDR2 YYNGEE come from the germline V gene. Trimming cost V 4 bases and J 3 bases, with 22 bases left between them. Sequencing used immunoSEQ multiplex PCR; TCRdb keeps in-frame clones, though not all of them. The table includes 250,000 to 350,000 clones, approximately 84% detected once. The sequence came from a human donor with COVID-19, enrolled during active disease. The donor label of this sample is uncertain. Sequenced material: peripheral blood. This chain joins TRBV9 and TRBJ1-2, with D possibly TRBD1 on 5 matching bases. This chain's CDR3 is CASSPRGRPGQDYGYTF. DNA of the CDR3: TGTGCCAGCAGCCCGCGGGGTCGGCCAGGGCAAGACTATGGCTACACCTTC.